These T cell receptor beta chains were read from a single sample in a study of T cell responses to AZD1222 COVID-19 vaccine. Profiled with immunoSEQ multiplex PCR; TCRdb holds only in-frame clones, not every one. The sample records about 170,000 clones, more than 80% being singletons. Sample: peripheral blood, taken on day 0 of AZD1222 vaccination. The receptors here all came from an adult in good health. The CDR3 runs from the conserved cysteine through the conserved F or W. A D gene is named only where the DNA matches it firmly. Where a row states a size, it is once, few, many or the class of an expanded clone; other rows omit it.

V	size	length	D	J	CDR3	DNA
TRBV27	-	19	-	TRBJ2-1	CASSFFAGGMTSSYNEQFF	TGTGCCAGCAGTTTCTTTGCAGGGGGGATGACGAGCTCCTACAATGAGCAGTTCTTC
TRBV7-9	-	15	-	TRBJ1-5	CASSSQEFGDQPQHF	TGTGCCAGCAGCTCGCAGGAATTTGGCGATCAGCCCCAGCATTTT
TRBV6-1	-	15	-	TRBJ2-5	CASSDEGRLSQTQYF	TGTGCCAGCAGTGACGAGGGGCGGCTATCACAGACCCAGTACTTC
TRBV25-1	-	13	TRBD1	TRBJ2-1	CASRDRDYDEQFF	TGTGCCAGCCGGGACAGGGATTATGATGAGCAGTTCTTC
TRBV7-9	-	18	-	TRBJ1-2	CASSFKGRGQSSNYGYTF	TGTGCCAGCAGCTTTAAAGGACGTGGACAGAGTTCTAACTATGGCTACACCTTC
TRBV24-1	-	12	-	TRBJ2-7	CATRELPYEQYF	TGTGCCACCAGGGAGCTCCCCTACGAGCAGTACTTC
TRBV9	-	14	-	TRBJ2-7	CASSPSPRGEEQYF	TGTGCCAGCAGCCCGAGCCCTAGGGGGGAGGAGCAGTACTTC
TRBV5-1	-	15	-	TRBJ2-7	CASSLEVKLGDEQYF	TGCGCCAGCAGCTTGGAAGTAAAGCTGGGGGACGAGCAGTACTTC
TRBV11-2	few	13	TRBD1	TRBJ1-1	CASSLDRGTEAFF	TGTGCCAGCAGCTTGGACAGGGGCACTGAAGCTTTCTTT
TRBV5-1	-	14	TRBD1	TRBJ2-3	CASRHEQGADTQYF	TGCGCCAGCAGACACGAGCAGGGGGCAGATACGCAGTATTTT
TRBV10-2	-	15	TRBD1	TRBJ2-1	CASRWGQGMRNEQFF	TGCGCCAGCAGATGGGGACAGGGGATGCGTAATGAGCAGTTCTTC
TRBV4-1	-	16	-	TRBJ2-3	CASRSTSGSLADTQYF	TGCGCCAGTCGCTCTACCAGTGGGAGTCTCGCAGATACGCAGTATTTT
TRBV6-5	once	14	-	TRBJ1-5	CASSPLWGPQPQHF	TGTGCCAGCAGTCCCCTTTGGGGGCCCCAGCCCCAGCATTTT
TRBV11-2	-	19	TRBD2	TRBJ2-7	CASSLAPGLAGLEGSEQYF	TGTGCCAGCAGCTTAGCCCCGGGACTAGCGGGATTGGAGGGTAGTGAGCAGTACTTC
TRBV7-8	-	13	TRBD1	TRBJ1-2	CASSLQGGYGYTF	TGTGCCAGCAGCTTACAGGGGGGCTATGGCTACACCTTC
TRBV12-3/TRBV12-4	few	11	-	TRBJ2-2	CASSPPGELFF	TGTGCCAGCAGCCCCCCCGGGGAGCTGTTTTTT
TRBV25-1	-	17	-	TRBJ2-3	CASSGLWAATSTDTQYF	TGTGCCAGCAGTGGCCTTTGGGCAGCCACTAGCACAGATACGCAGTATTTT
TRBV6-5	-	13	-	TRBJ1-1	CASSRGLATEAFF	TGTGCCAGCAGCCGGGGGCTCGCCACTGAAGCTTTCTTT
TRBV28	-	15	-	TRBJ1-2	CASSLGSGPNYGYTF	TGTGCCAGCAGCCTTGGTTCCGGTCCTAACTATGGCTACACCTTC
TRBV5-6	once	17	TRBD1	TRBJ1-2	CASSGDWGQTFNYGYTF	TGTGCCAGCAGCGGGGATTGGGGACAGACCTTTAACTATGGCTACACCTTC
TRBV6-5	-	13	TRBD1	TRBJ1-1	CASNRQGSTEAFF	TGTGCCAGCAATAGACAGGGGAGCACTGAAGCTTTCTTT
TRBV25-1	-	18	-	TRBJ1-3	CASSESRDAGYSGNTIYF	TGTGCCAGCAGTGAATCACGGGACGCGGGGTACTCTGGAAACACCATATATTTT
TRBV19	-	16	-	TRBJ1-3	CASSADGIISGNTIYF	TGTGCCAGTAGTGCGGACGGAATAATCTCTGGAAACACCATATATTTT
TRBV19	-	16	-	TRBJ1-3	CASSITPVSSGNTIYF	TGTGCCAGTAGTATTACCCCAGTCAGCTCTGGAAACACCATATATTTT
TRBV28	-	11	-	TRBJ1-1	CASGGSTEAFF	TGTGCCAGCGGGGGGTCCACTGAAGCTTTCTTT
TRBV9	-	14	-	TRBJ1-1	CASSVGGSPTEAFF	TGTGCCAGCAGCGTGGGGGGATCTCCCACTGAAGCTTTCTTT
TRBV25-1	once	12	TRBD1	TRBJ1-2	CASGTDTGGYTF	TGTGCCAGCGGGACAGACACTGGTGGCTACACCTTC
TRBV19	-	19	-	TRBJ2-4	CASSILLANTALSKNIQYF	TGTGCCAGTAGTATCCTCCTAGCGAATACGGCCTTATCCAAAAACATTCAGTACTTC
TRBV2	-	12	-	TRBJ1-2	CASYRDGYGYTF	TGTGCCAGCTACAGGGACGGCTATGGCTACACCTTC
TRBV3-1/TRBV3-2	-	18	TRBD2	TRBJ2-2	CASSQEGGSGEATGELFF	TGTGCCAGCAGCCAAGAAGGGGGTAGCGGGGAGGCCACCGGGGAGCTGTTTTTT
TRBV6-2/TRBV6-3	-	15	TRBD1	TRBJ1-1	CASSKQTGGGTEAFF	TGTGCCAGCAGTAAACAAACAGGGGGAGGCACTGAAGCTTTCTTT
TRBV9	-	15	TRBD1	TRBJ1-1	CASSPRDRQNTEAFF	TGTGCCAGCAGCCCTCGGGACAGGCAGAACACTGAAGCTTTCTTT
TRBV4-1	once	15	-	TRBJ2-7	CASSQQSDGYYEQYF	TGCGCCAGCAGCCAACAATCGGACGGATACTACGAGCAGTACTTC
TRBV7-9	-	17	-	TRBJ1-4	CASSLAEGGANNEKLFF	TGTGCCAGCAGCTTAGCGGAAGGAGGGGCCAATAATGAAAAACTGTTTTTT
TRBV19	once	14	TRBD1	TRBJ1-1	CASTQDRVATEAFF	TGTGCCAGTACCCAGGACAGGGTAGCTACTGAAGCTTTCTTT
TRBV11-2	-	15	-	TRBJ1-4	CASSLIGSPNEKLFF	TGTGCCAGCAGCCTAATTGGGAGCCCCAATGAAAAACTGTTTTTT
TRBV30	-	12	-	TRBJ1-2	CAWSVGFYGYTF	TGTGCCTGGAGTGTAGGTTTCTATGGCTACACCTTC
TRBV2	-	15	-	TRBJ1-5	CASSEVRRVNQPQHF	TGTGCCAGCAGTGAAGTGCGGCGGGTCAATCAGCCCCAGCATTTT
TRBV4-1	-	15	TRBD1	TRBJ1-3	CASSQRTGPGNTIYF	TGCGCCAGCAGCCAAAGGACAGGGCCTGGAAACACCATATATTTT
TRBV6-5	-	14	TRBD1	TRBJ1-1	CASSLDRENTEAFF	TGTGCCAGCAGCCTAGACAGGGAGAACACTGAAGCTTTCTTT
TRBV7-8	-	13	-	TRBJ1-1	CASSLAQSARAFF	TGTGCCAGCAGCCTCGCTCAGTCGGCTCGGGCTTTCTTT
TRBV19	once	12	-	TRBJ1-1	CASRNIGTEAFF	TGTGCCAGTAGAAACATCGGCACTGAAGCTTTCTTT
TRBV13	-	17	TRBD2	TRBJ2-3	CASSSPPGTSETDTQYF	TGTGCCAGCAGCTCCCCGCCAGGGACTAGCGAAACAGATACGCAGTATTTT
TRBV19	-	12	TRBD1	TRBJ1-1	CATQDRDTEAFF	TGTGCCACCCAGGACAGGGACACTGAAGCTTTCTTT